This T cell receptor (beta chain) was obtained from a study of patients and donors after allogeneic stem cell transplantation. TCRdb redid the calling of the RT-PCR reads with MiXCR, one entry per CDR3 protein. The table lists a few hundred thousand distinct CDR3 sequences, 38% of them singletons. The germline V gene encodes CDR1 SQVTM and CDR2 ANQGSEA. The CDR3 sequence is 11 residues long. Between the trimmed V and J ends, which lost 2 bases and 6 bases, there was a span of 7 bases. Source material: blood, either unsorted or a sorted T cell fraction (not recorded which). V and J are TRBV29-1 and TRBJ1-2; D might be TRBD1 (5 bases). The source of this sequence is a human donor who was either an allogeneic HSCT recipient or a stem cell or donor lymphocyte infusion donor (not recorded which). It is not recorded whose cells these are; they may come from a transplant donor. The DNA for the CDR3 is TGCAGCGTTGAACGAGGGGATGGCTACACCTTC. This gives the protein CSVERGDGYTF.